The 18 T cell receptor beta chains below all came from one sample that was sequenced in a study of blood T cell repertoires in COVID-19. Produced via immunoSEQ multiplex PCR; TCRdb's table is partial and in-frame only. Found here are around 250,000 clones, approximately 86% of them singletons; the top ten hold about 0.64%. The sample comprised peripheral blood. These receptors were obtained from a human donor in a cohort sampled during active COVID-19.

This clone is a singleton in its sample. The genes are TRBV5-1 and TRBJ2-7; 10 bases match TRBD1. Germline values: CDR1 SGHRS, CDR2 YFSETQ. Trimming removed 4 bases from V and 1 base from J; junction bases left unmatched: 11. CDR3 length: 17 residues. The CDR3 region is CASSHSPTGGASYEQYF. CDR3 bases: TGCGCCAGCAGCCACTCGCCGACAGGGGGCGCGTCCTACGAGCAGTACTTC.

The chain couples TRBV6-6 to TRBJ2-7, with 10 bases lining up with TRBD1. The germline gives CDR1 MNHNY, CDR2 SVGAGI (reference sequence). V was pared by 4 bases and J by 3 bases, with 6 bases of the junction left unmatched. CDR3 size: 15 residues. The CDR3 DNA follows: TGTGCCAGCAGTTCCAAGGACAGGGGGAACTACGAGCAGTACTTC. It is translated as CASSSKDRGNYEQYF.

The rearrangement joins TRBV4-3 to TRBJ2-6; no reliable D call. From germline, CDR1 is LGHNA and CDR2 YSLEER. The CDR3 is 18 amino acids. With 2 bases removed from V and 0 bases from J, the gap between germline ends came to 14 bases. The CDR3 bases are TGCGCCAGCAGCCAAATACCTGACTCGGTCTCTGGGGCCAACGTCCTGACTTTC. Translating gives CASSQIPDSVSGANVLTF.

With regard to this clone: One end of the junction is discordant with germline, which a read error may explain. The chain links TRBV10-3 to TRBJ2-1, with a possible D match to TRBD1 (5 bases). Germline lookup yields CDR1 ENHRY and CDR2 SYGVKD. This CDR3 spans 15 amino acids. The CDR3 here is CAIRTVAGSYIEQFF. The CDR3 bases are TGTGCCATCAGGACGGTGGCAGGGTCCTACATTGAGCAGTTCTTC.

The J gene is TRBJ2-2, the V gene TRBV4-3; the D is unclear. The CDR3 consists of 13 residues. The germline CDR1 and CDR2 sequences are LGHNA and YSLEER. Trimming shortened V by 2 bases and J by 7 bases, and 8 bases separated the two germline ends. The CDR3 DNA is TGCGCCAGCAGCCAACCCCTCTACGGGGAGCTGTTTTTT. Translation gives CASSQPLYGELFF.

This chain joins TRBV7-2 and TRBJ2-7; 8 bases align to TRBD2. CDR3 length: 14 amino acids. Germline V gene lookup returns CDR1 SGHTA and CDR2 FQGNSA. V lost 3 bases and J lost 4; bases outside the gene matches: 5. CDR3 sequence (DNA): TGTGCCAGCAGCTTGGAGCGGGAGTGGTACGAGCAGTACTTC. Translated, it gives CASSLEREWYEQYF.

The CDR3 loop is CASSLTGPNYEQYF. The CDR3 region has the DNA TGTGCCAGCAGTTTAACAGGACCTAACTACGAGCAGTACTTC. This chain uses TRBV6-2 or TRBV6-3 with TRBJ2-7; D may be TRBD1 (5 bases). This CDR3 is 14 amino acids long. Germline lookup yields CDR1 MNHEY and CDR2 SVGEGT. V was trimmed by 4 bases and J by 3 bases, leaving 13 bases between them.

The chain joins TRBV7-2 to TRBJ2-1, with 12 bases fitting TRBD1. The germline CDR1 and CDR2 sequences are SGHTA and FQGNSA. This CDR3 spans 16 amino acids. J gave up 6 bases and V 3 bases, and 6 bases lay outside the gene matches. Here the CDR3 reads CASSFGGQGAGNEQFF. DNA for the CDR3: TGTGCCAGCAGCTTTGGGGGACAGGGGGCTGGCAATGAGCAGTTCTTC.

V and J are TRBV27 and TRBJ2-7; D is ambiguous. Germline V gives CDR1 MNHEY, CDR2 SMNVEV (reference sequence). Trimming removed 0 bases from V and 6 bases from J, with 6 bases in between. The CDR3 totals 12 residues. DNA of the CDR3: TGTGCCAGCAGTTTATCTGGGCGCGAGCAGTACTTC. It yields the protein CASSLSGREQYF.

V and J are TRBV5-6 and TRBJ1-1, with D possibly TRBD1 on 5 matching bases. The V end was cut by 0 bases, the J end by 5 bases, with 14 bases between. CDR1 and CDR2 (germline): SGHDT, YYEEEE. There are 15 residues in the CDR3. CDR3 nucleotide sequence: TGTGCCAGCAGCTTGGTGGGAGGGGCTAGGACTGAAGCTTTCTTT. It encodes CASSLVGGARTEAFF. The whole variable domain, filled in from reference TRBV5-6 and TRBJ1-1, reads DAGVTQSPTHLIKTRGQQVTLRCSPKSGHDTVSWYQQALGQGPQFIFQYYEEEERQRGNFPDRFSGHQFPNYSSELNVNALLLGDSALYLCASSLVGGARTEAFFGQGTRLTVV.

The rearrangement uses TRBV7-2 and TRBJ1-2; tentative D call: TRBD1 (6 bases). The germline V gene encodes CDR1 SGHTA and CDR2 FQGNSA. The CDR3 totals 17 residues. Trimming took 5 bases from V and 4 from J, leaving 23 bases between them. CDR3 coding DNA: TGTGCCAGCAGCGCCCACCCGGGACAACAGAACCCCTATGGCTACACCTTC. It specifies CASSAHPGQQNPYGYTF.

J is TRBJ1-2 and V is TRBV3-1 (or the pseudogene TRBV3-2), with 8 positions matching TRBD1. The trim removed 2 bases at V and 2 bases at J, leaving 10 bases unmatched. Germline V gives CDR1 LGHDT, CDR2 YNNKEL (reference sequence). The CDR3 is 17 amino acids. The CDR3 bases are TGTGCCAGCAGCCAAAGGACAGGGCGTGGGTCGAACTATGGCTACACCTTC. Its translation: CASSQRTGRGSNYGYTF.

The chain is built from TRBV6-2 or TRBV6-3 and TRBJ1-2; 8 nucleotides agree with TRBD1. V trimming: 6 bases; J trimming: 2 bases; junction bases outside the gene matches: 8. The germline V gene has CDR1 MNHEY and CDR2 SVGEGT. There are 15 residues in the CDR3. DNA for the CDR3: TGTGCCAGCAGCCCCACACGGACAGGGAACTATGGCTACACCTTC. It encodes CASSPTRTGNYGYTF.

This chain links TRBV6-2 or TRBV6-3 with TRBJ2-7; unclear D gene. Trimming took off 6 bases at V and 2 bases at J, with 5 bases between the two ends. The CDR3 totals 11 residues. CDR1 MNHEY and CDR2 SVGEGT come from the germline V gene. CDR3 in amino acids: CASSFTYEQYF. The CDR3 bases are TGTGCCAGCAGCTTTACCTACGAGCAGTACTTC.

This chain connects TRBV5-5 to TRBJ1-5; D is possibly TRBD1 (6 bases). The CDR3 is 14 amino acids. V lost 0 bases to trimming and J lost 9 bases, with 13 bases between them. Germline CDR1 is SGHKS and CDR2 is YYEKEE (reference sequence). CDR3 nucleotides: TGTGCCAGCAGCTTGGGACAGGCCGGACGGCCCCAGCATTTT. It codes for CASSLGQAGRPQHF.

The V and J genes are TRBV5-1 and TRBJ1-1; D is unresolved. V dropped 0 bases and J dropped 4 bases, with 7 bases sitting between them. The germline V gene encodes CDR1 SGHRS and CDR2 YFSETQ. CDR3 length: 13 amino acids. The CDR3 sequence is CASSLGAGTEAFF. CDR3 nucleotide sequence: TGCGCCAGCAGCTTGGGGGCGGGCACTGAAGCTTTCTTT.

The CDR3 spells CASSPRTTSGNTIYF. The CDR3 nucleotides are TGTGCCAGCAGCCCGAGGACAACTTCTGGAAACACCATATATTTT. The V and J genes are TRBV5-6 and TRBJ1-3; a possible D gene is TRBD1 (5 bases). The germline V gene encodes CDR1 SGHDT and CDR2 YYEEEE. The CDR3 extends over 15 amino acids. Trimming took off 4 bases at V and 1 base at J, with 12 bases between the two ends.

This chain uses TRBV29-1 with TRBJ2-7, with 9 nucleotides matching TRBD1. There are 14 residues in the CDR3. The V and J ends lost 6 bases and 6 bases, in that order; junction bases with no gene match: 12. Germline V gives CDR1 SQVTM, CDR2 ANQGSEA. The CDR3 protein is CSVPPGQGGSEQYF. DNA of the CDR3: TGCAGCGTGCCGCCGGGACAGGGAGGATCCGAGCAGTACTTC.